The TCR beta chain described here comes from a study of radiation and T cells in renal cell carcinoma. Study results and caveats: Top tumor clonotypes rose in blood 2 weeks post-radiation, then contracted. Baseline intratumoral clonotype presence is unknown without pretreatment biopsies.

Regarding this clone: What it recognizes is unknown.

The CDR3 has 12 residues. V was shortened by 6 bases and J by 1 base, with 7 bases between the two germline ends. Germline values: CDR1 MDHEN, CDR2 SYDVKM. Generated by immunoSEQ multiplex PCR, the TCRdb table keeps only in-frame clones and is missing some. Here the sample spans 95,000 to 150,000 clones, 80% to 85% being singletons. Time point in this sample: baseline pretreatment blood. The treatment here: 15 Gy SBRT to primary tumor, nephrectomy 4 weeks later. Specimen: blood, collected from a patient whose treatment included radiotherapy and nephrectomy. This receptor was identified in a woman aged 60-70 years with renal cell carcinoma. The chain joins TRBV28 to TRBJ2-7, with a possible D match to TRBD2 (5 bases). CDR3 coding DNA: TGTGCCAGCAGGAGACTATCCTACGAGCAGTACTTC. Encoded protein: CASRRLSYEQYF.